This T cell receptor (beta chain) is from a study of cytomegalovirus exposure and HLA in healthy donors. J was trimmed by 2 bases and V by 5 bases; bases with no gene match: 4. Germline assignment: CDR1 SGHTA and CDR2 FQGTGA. CDR3 size: 14 residues. Study-wide results and limits: Some V segments, TRBV6-2 and TRBV6-3 among them, were indistinguishable and were therefore excluded.

Regarding this clone: The target antigen is unknown.

60 Vbeta and 13 Jbeta primers were used in PCR. TCRdb's table, derived via immunoSEQ multiplex PCR, lists solely in-frame clones and lacks some. The table records about 160,000 clones, about 80% of them present only once. The J gene is TRBJ2-7, the V gene TRBV7-3; 9 positions agree with TRBD2. This TCR came from a man aged 25 to 40 in good health and CMV-seronegative. The material sequenced was PBMCs. The CDR3 region is CASSRREGPYEQYF. CDR3 DNA sequence: TGTGCCAGCAGCCGGCGGGAGGGGCCCTACGAGCAGTACTTC.